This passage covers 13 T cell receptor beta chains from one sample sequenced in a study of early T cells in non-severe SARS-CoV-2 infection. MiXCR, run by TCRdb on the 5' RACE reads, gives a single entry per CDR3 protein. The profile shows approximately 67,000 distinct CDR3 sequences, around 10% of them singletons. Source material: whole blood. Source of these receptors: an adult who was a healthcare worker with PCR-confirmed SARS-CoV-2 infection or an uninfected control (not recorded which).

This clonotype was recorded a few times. The CDR3 nucleotides are TGTGCCATCAGTGAGGGGGGACTGTCAGCTAATGAAAAACTGTTTTTT. It is translated as CAISEGGLSANEKLFF. The chain couples TRBV10-3 to TRBJ1-4, with D possibly TRBD1 on 5 matching bases. The V end was cut by 2 bases, the J end by 3 bases, with 13 bases between. This CDR3 spans 16 amino acids. CDR1 ENHRY and CDR2 SYGVKD come from the germline V gene.

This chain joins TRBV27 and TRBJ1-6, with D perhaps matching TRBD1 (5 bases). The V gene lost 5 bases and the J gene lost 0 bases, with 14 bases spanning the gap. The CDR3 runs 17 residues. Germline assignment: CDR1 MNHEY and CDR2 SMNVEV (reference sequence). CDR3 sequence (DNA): TGTGCCAGCAGTCCTAACAGGCTCCCCTCCTATAATTCACCCCTCCACTTT. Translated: CASSPNRLPSYNSPLHF.

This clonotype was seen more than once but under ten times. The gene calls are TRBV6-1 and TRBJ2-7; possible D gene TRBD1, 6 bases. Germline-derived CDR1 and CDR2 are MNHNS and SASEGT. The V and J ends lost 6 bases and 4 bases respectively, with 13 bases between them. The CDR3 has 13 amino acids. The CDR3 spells CASSDLQGYEQYF. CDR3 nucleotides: TGTGCCAGCAGCGACCTACAGGGTTACGAGCAGTACTTC.

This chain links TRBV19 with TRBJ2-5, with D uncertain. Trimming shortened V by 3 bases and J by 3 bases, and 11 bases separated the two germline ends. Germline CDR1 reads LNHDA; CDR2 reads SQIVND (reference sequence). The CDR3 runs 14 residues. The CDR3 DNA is TGTGCCAGTAGTATGTTTTGGGCCGAAGAGACCCAGTACTTC. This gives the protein CASSMFWAEETQYF.

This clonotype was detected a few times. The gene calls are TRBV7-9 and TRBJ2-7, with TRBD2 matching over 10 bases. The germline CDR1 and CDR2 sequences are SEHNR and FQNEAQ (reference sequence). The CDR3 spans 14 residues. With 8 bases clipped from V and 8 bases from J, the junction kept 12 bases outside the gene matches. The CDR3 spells CASVQDSGRTKQYF. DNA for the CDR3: TGTGCCAGCGTCCAGGATAGCGGGAGGACGAAGCAGTACTTC.

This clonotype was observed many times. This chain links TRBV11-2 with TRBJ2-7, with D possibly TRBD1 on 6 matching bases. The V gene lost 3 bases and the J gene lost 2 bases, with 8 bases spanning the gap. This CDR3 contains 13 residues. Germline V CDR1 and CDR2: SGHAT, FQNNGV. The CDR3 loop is CASSFRTAYEQYF. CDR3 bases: TGTGCCAGCAGCTTTAGGACAGCCTACGAGCAGTACTTC.

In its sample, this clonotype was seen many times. The CDR3 spells CASRAGTEAYEQYF. The CDR3 DNA reads as TGTGCCAGTAGGGCCGGGACAGAGGCCTACGAGCAGTACTTC. The V call is TRBV19, the J call TRBJ2-7, with 7 bases that match TRBD1. CDR1 LNHDA and CDR2 SQIVND come from the germline V gene (reference sequence). J lost 2 bases, V lost 6 bases, and 7 bases had no gene match. This CDR3 has 14 amino acids.

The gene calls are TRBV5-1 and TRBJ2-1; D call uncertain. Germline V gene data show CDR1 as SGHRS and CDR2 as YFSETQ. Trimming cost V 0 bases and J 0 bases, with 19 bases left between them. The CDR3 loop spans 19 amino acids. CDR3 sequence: CASSLARPLELSSYNEQFF. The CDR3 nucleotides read TGCGCCAGCAGCTTGGCCCGGCCGCTCGAGCTCAGCTCCTACAATGAGCAGTTCTTC.

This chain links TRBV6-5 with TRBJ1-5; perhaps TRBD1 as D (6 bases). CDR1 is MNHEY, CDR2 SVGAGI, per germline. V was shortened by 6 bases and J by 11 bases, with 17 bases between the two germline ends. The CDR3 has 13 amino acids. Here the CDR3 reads CASSLDSEGAQHF. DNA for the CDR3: TGTGCCAGCAGCTTAGACAGCGAGGGGGCCCAGCATTTT.

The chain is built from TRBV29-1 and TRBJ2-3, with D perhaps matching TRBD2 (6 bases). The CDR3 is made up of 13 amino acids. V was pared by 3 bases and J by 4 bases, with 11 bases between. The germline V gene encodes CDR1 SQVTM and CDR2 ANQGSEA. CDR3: CSVDPTGADTQYF. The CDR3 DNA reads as TGCAGCGTTGACCCAACGGGAGCAGATACGCAGTATTTT.

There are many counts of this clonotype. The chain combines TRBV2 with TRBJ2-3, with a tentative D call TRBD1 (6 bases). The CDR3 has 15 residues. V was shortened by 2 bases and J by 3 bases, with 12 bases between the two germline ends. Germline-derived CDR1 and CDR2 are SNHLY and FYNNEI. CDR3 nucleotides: TGTGCCAGCAGTGAAACAGGGATTGTGACAGATACGCAGTATTTT. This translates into CASSETGIVTDTQYF.

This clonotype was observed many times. This chain's CDR3 is CASSVSLWRGHGGELFF. The CDR3 DNA reads as TGTGCCAGCAGCGTTTCCCTTTGGAGGGGGCATGGCGGGGAGCTGTTTTTT. The V gene is TRBV9, the J gene TRBJ2-2; a weak D match, TRBD1 (7 bases). Looked up from germline, CDR1 is SGDLS and CDR2 is YYNGEE. Trimming took off 2 bases at V and 7 bases at J, with 21 bases between the two ends. The CDR3 is 17 amino acids.

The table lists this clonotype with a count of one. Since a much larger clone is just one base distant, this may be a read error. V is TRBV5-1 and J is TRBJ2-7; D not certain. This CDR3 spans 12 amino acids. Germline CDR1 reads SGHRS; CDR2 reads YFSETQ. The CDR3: CVSSLEDYEQYF. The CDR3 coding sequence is TGCGTCAGCAGCTTGGAAGACTACGAGCAGTACTTC.